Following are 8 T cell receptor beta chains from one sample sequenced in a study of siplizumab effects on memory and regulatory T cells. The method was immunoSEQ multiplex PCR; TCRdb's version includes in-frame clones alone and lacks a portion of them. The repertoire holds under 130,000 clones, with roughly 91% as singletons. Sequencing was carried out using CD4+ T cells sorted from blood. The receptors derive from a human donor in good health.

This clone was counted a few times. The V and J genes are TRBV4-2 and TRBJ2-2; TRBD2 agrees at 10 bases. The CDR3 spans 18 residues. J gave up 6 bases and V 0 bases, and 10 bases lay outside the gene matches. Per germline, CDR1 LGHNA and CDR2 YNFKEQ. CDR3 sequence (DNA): TGTGCCAGCAGCCAAGAGGCCCTAGCGGGAGTCGGCCCCGGGGAGCTGTTTTTT. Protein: CASSQEALAGVGPGELFF.

Here the CDR3 DNA reads TGTGCCAGCAGGCGAGCGGGGGGCTTAAACATTCAGTACTTC. It yields the protein CASRRAGGLNIQYF. J is TRBJ2-4 and V is TRBV2; 9 positions match TRBD2. Germline loops: CDR1 SNHLY, CDR2 FYNNEI. The CDR3 consists of 14 residues. V dropped 6 bases and J dropped 6; count of bases not matched to a gene: 6.

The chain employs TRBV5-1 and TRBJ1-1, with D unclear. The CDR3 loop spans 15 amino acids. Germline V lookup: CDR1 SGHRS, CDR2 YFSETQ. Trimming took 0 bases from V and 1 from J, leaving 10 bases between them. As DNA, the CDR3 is TGCGCCAGCAGCTTGGGGGCTCGTGGGAACACTGAAGCTTTCTTT. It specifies CASSLGARGNTEAFF.

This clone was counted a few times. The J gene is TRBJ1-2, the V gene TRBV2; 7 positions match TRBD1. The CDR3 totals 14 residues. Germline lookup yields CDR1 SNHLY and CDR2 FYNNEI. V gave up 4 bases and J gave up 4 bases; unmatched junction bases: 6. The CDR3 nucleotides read TGTGCCAGCAGTGTAGGCAGGGGGTTCTATGGCTACACCTTC. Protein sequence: CASSVGRGFYGYTF.

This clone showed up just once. This CDR3 reads CAWRFGHTGGETQYF. In DNA, the CDR3 is TGTGCCTGGAGATTTGGCCACACCGGAGGGGAGACCCAGTACTTC. The rearrangement joins TRBV30 to TRBJ2-5; tentatively, D is TRBD2 (6 bases). The CDR3 spans 15 residues. The germline CDR1 and CDR2 sequences are GTSNPN and SVGIG (reference sequence). Trimming cost V 3 bases and J 5 bases, with 19 bases left between them.

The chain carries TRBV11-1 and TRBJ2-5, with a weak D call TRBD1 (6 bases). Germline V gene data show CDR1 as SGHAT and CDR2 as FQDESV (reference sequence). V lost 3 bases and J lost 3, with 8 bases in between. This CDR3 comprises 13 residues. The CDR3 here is CASSFRTEETQYF. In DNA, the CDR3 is TGTGCCAGCAGCTTCCGGACAGAAGAGACCCAGTACTTC. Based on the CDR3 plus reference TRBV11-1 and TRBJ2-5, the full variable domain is EAEVAQSPRYKITEKSQAVAFWCDPISGHATLYWYRQILGQGPELLVQFQDESVVDDSQLPKDRFSAERLKGVDSTLKIQPAELGDSAMYLCASSFRTEETQYFGPGTRLLVL.

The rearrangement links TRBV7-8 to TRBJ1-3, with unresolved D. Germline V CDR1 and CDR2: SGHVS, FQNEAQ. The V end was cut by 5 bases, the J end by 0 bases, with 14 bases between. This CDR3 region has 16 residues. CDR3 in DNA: TGTGCCAGCAGCCAAGACACCTACCGCTCTGGAAACACCATATATTTT. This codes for CASSQDTYRSGNTIYF.

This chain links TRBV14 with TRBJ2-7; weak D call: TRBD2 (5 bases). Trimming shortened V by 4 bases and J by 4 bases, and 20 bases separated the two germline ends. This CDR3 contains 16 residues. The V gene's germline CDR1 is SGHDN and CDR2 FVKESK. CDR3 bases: TGTGCCAGCAGCCCGGGGTACGGCCGAGCTGGTTACGAGCAGTACTTC. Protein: CASSPGYGRAGYEQYF. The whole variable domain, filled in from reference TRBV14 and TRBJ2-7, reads EAGVTQFPSHSVIEKGQTVTLRCDPISGHDNLYWYRRVMGKEIKFLLHFVKESKQDESGMPNNRFLAERTGGTYSTLKVQPAELEDSGVYFCASSPGYGRAGYEQYFGPGTRLTVT.